The 32 T cell receptor beta chains below were found in one sample sequenced in a study of blood T cell repertoires in COVID-19. The data were produced by immunoSEQ multiplex PCR, yet TCRdb's version contains in-frame clones alone and is incomplete. Seen here are about 19,000 clones, about four fifths observed once, and the top ten hold about 6%. The sequenced sample was peripheral blood. The receptors shown here come from a human donor in a cohort sampled during active COVID-19.

The chain employs TRBV19 and TRBJ2-1; tentative D call: TRBD2 (5 bases). The CDR3 totals 15 residues. In germline, CDR1 is LNHDA, CDR2 SQIVND (reference sequence). Trimming took off 5 bases at V and 4 bases at J, with 15 bases between the two ends. For the CDR3, the DNA is TGTGCCAGTAGTCGGACTGTTTTCGGGTACAATGAGCAGTTCTTC. Its translation is CASSRTVFGYNEQFF.

The chain has TRBV28 and TRBJ2-5; 7 nucleotides line up with TRBD2. There are 11 residues in the CDR3. Germline V gene lookup returns CDR1 MDHEN and CDR2 SYDVKM. J was trimmed by 9 bases and V by 3 bases; bases with no gene match: 1. The CDR3, as DNA: TGTGCCAGCAGTTTTCGGGAGGCCCAGTACTTC. Its translation is CASSFREAQYF.

The gene calls are TRBV28 and TRBJ2-7; 10 bases line up with TRBD2. Germline V CDR1 and CDR2: MDHEN, SYDVKM. CDR3 length: 14 residues. After removal of 6 bases from V and 4 bases from J, the junction contained 6 bases not matched to a gene. DNA for the CDR3: TGTGCCAGCAGCGGGGGACTAGCGAGGTACGAGCAGTACTTC. Translation: CASSGGLARYEQYF.

This rearrangement joins TRBV3-1 (or the pseudogene TRBV3-2) to TRBJ1-2; D call uncertain. The CDR3 is made up of 14 amino acids. V was pared by 3 bases and J by 10 bases, with 18 bases between. Germline CDR1 and CDR2: LGHDT and YNNKEL (reference sequence). CDR3 bases: TGTGCCAGCAGCCACAACCTAGAAGTAGTTATCTACACCTTC. This encodes CASSHNLEVVIYTF.

The chain uses TRBV6-2 or TRBV6-3 and TRBJ2-1; a weak D match, TRBD2 (6 bases). CDR3 length: 13 residues. Germline V gene data show CDR1 as MNHEY and CDR2 as SVGEGT. V dropped 4 bases and J dropped 8 bases, with 12 bases sitting between them. Written as DNA, the CDR3 is TGTGCCAGCAGTTCGGGGGTCTCTCATGAGCAGTTCTTC. Its protein is CASSSGVSHEQFF.

The V call is TRBV7-9, the J call TRBJ2-1; D is ambiguous. The germline V gene encodes CDR1 SEHNR and CDR2 FQNEAQ (reference sequence). This CDR3 contains 15 residues. The V and J ends lost 3 bases and 6 bases respectively, with 15 bases between them. The CDR3 bases are TGTGCCAGCAGCTTTATAGCAAAACGGAGCAATGAGCAGTTCTTC. Translated: CASSFIAKRSNEQFF.

The rearrangement joins TRBV9 to TRBJ2-3, with 9 bases identical to TRBD2. The CDR3 length is 15 residues. The J segment lost 4 bases and the V segment lost 0 bases, leaving 3 bases of the junction unmatched. Germline V gene data show CDR1 as SGDLS and CDR2 as YYNGEE. CDR3 DNA sequence: TGTGCCAGCAGCGTAGGAGCGGGAGGCGCAGATACGCAGTATTTT. Encoded protein: CASSVGAGGADTQYF.

This clone was counted a single time. The rearrangement links TRBV5-5 to TRBJ2-7; a weak D match, TRBD1 (6 bases). CDR1 is SGHKS, CDR2 YYEKEE, per germline (reference sequence). CDR3 length: 13 amino acids. V gave up 1 base and J gave up 6 bases, with 11 bases separating them. The CDR3 here is CASSLTTGTEQYF. The DNA of the CDR3 is TGTGCCAGCAGCTTGACCACAGGGACCGAGCAGTACTTC.

The chain links TRBV7-2 to TRBJ1-2; the D gene is possibly TRBD1 (5 bases). V gave up 2 bases and J gave up 3 bases, with 16 bases separating them. CDR1 is SGHTA and CDR2 is FQGNSA in the germline V gene. The CDR3 has 16 amino acids. The CDR3 DNA is TGTGCCAGCAGCTTATCGCTCGGCAGGGTGGACTATGGCTACACCTTC. This encodes CASSLSLGRVDYGYTF.

The chain has TRBV7-2 and TRBJ2-7; D remains unclear. Trimming took 3 bases from V and 4 from J, leaving 13 bases between them. Germline V CDR1 and CDR2: SGHTA, FQGNSA. This CDR3 is 14 amino acids long. CDR3 bases: TGTGCCAGCAGCTTTCGGCCTGACACATACGAGCAGTACTTC. Protein sequence: CASSFRPDTYEQYF.

This clone has more than one count but fewer than ten. The chain carries TRBV7-2 and TRBJ2-3; no firm D call. Germline lookup yields CDR1 SGHTA and CDR2 FQGNSA. The CDR3 totals 16 residues. Trimming took off 4 bases at V and 3 bases at J, with 17 bases between the two ends. The CDR3 DNA sequence: TGTGCCAGCAGCTCCCCCATGGCCCCCTCTACAGATACGCAGTATTTT. Translating it yields CASSSPMAPSTDTQYF. Filled out from reference TRBV7-2 and TRBJ2-3, the complete variable domain reads GAGVSQSPSNKVTEKGKDVELRCDPISGHTALYWYRQSLGQGLEFLIYFQGNSAPDKSGLPSDRFSAERTGGSVSTLTIQRTQQEDSAVYLCASSSPMAPSTDTQYFGPGTRLTVL.

The chain links TRBV11-2 to TRBJ2-7; TRBD2 might be the D (6 bases). CDR1 is SGHAT, CDR2 FQNNGV, per germline. The V end was cut by 1 base, the J end by 3 bases, with 10 bases between. This CDR3 comprises 14 residues. DNA of the CDR3: TGTGCCAGCAGCTTAGTGGGAGGAGACTACGAGCAGTACTTC. Translated, it gives CASSLVGGDYEQYF.

The rearrangement uses TRBV5-8 and TRBJ1-1, with TRBD1 as a possible D gene (5 bases). CDR1 is SGHTS and CDR2 is YDEGEE in the germline V gene. The CDR3 consists of 13 residues. V was cut by 4 bases and J by 3 bases, with 10 bases left in between. The CDR3 region has the DNA TGTGCCAGCAGCCTCGGCAGGGACACTGAAGCTTTCTTT. This sequence encodes CASSLGRDTEAFF. Combining the CDR3 with reference TRBV5-8 and TRBJ1-1 gives the whole variable domain EAGVTQSPTHLIKTRGQQATLRCSPISGHTSVYWYQQALGLGLQFLLWYDEGEERNRGNFPPRFSGRQFPNYSSELNVNALELEDSALYLCASSLGRDTEAFFGQGTRLTVV.

The table lists this clone with a count of one. The gene calls are TRBV27 and TRBJ2-3; D possibly corresponds to TRBD1 (5 bases). This CDR3 is 14 amino acids long. Trimming took off 9 bases at V and 1 base at J, with 14 bases between the two ends. The germline V gene has CDR1 MNHEY and CDR2 SMNVEV (reference sequence). The CDR3 protein is CARAYRPRTDTQYF. The CDR3 DNA follows: TGTGCCAGGGCATACAGGCCACGCACAGATACGCAGTATTTT.

CDR3 DNA sequence: TGTGCCAGCAGTTACAGCGGTAGCTCCTACGAGCAGTACTTC. The encoded protein is CASSYSGSSYEQYF. This chain connects TRBV11-2 to TRBJ2-7; D might be TRBD2 (5 bases). The length of the CDR3 is 14 residues. Trimming cost V 6 bases and J 0 bases, with 12 bases left between them. The germline V gene has CDR1 SGHAT and CDR2 FQNNGV. Based on the CDR3 plus reference TRBV11-2 and TRBJ2-7, the full variable domain is EAGVAQSPRYKIIEKRQSVAFWCNPISGHATLYWYQQILGQGPKLLIQFQNNGVVDDSQLPKDRFSAERLKGVDSTLKIQPAKLEDSAVYLCASSYSGSSYEQYFGPGTRLTVT.

The chain uses TRBV4-3 and TRBJ2-1, with a weak D call TRBD2 (5 bases). V lost 0 bases, J lost 4 bases, and 13 bases lay in between. The CDR3 totals 16 residues. Germline V gene data show CDR1 as LGHNA and CDR2 as YSLEER. CDR3 amino acids: CASSQDRRTLYNEQFF. CDR3 sequence (DNA): TGCGCCAGCAGCCAAGATCGAAGGACTCTGTACAATGAGCAGTTCTTC.

The gene calls are TRBV4-3 and TRBJ2-1; TRBD2 might be the D (6 bases). V was cut by 0 bases and J by 3 bases, with 9 bases left in between. Germline V gene data show CDR1 as LGHNA and CDR2 as YSLEER. The CDR3 runs 15 residues. The CDR3 is CASSQELARYNEQFF. The CDR3 bases are TGCGCCAGCAGCCAAGAACTAGCCCGCTACAATGAGCAGTTCTTC.

This clone qualifies as large. This chain connects TRBV6-5 to TRBJ2-7, with 7 positions matching TRBD1. Looked up from germline, CDR1 is MNHEY and CDR2 is SVGAGI. There are 14 residues in the CDR3. Germline trimming cut 2 bases from V and 0 bases from J; bases unmatched to any gene: 1. The DNA for the CDR3 is TGTGCCAGCAGTTACGGGGACAGCTCCTACGAGCAGTACTTC. This gives the protein CASSYGDSSYEQYF.

The rearrangement joins TRBV28 to TRBJ2-7, with 7 bases aligning to TRBD1. This CDR3 has 17 residues. V trimming: 7 bases; J trimming: 2 bases; junction bases outside the gene matches: 17. Germline CDR1 reads MDHEN; CDR2 reads SYDVKM. CDR3 loop: CASTPATTGKATYEQYF. CDR3 in DNA: TGTGCCAGCACCCCTGCGACGACAGGGAAGGCCACCTACGAGCAGTACTTC.

This CDR3 is CASSAGSYEQYF. CDR3 in DNA: TGTGCCAGCAGTGCGGGATCCTACGAGCAGTACTTC. This chain connects TRBV7-2 to TRBJ2-7; tentative D call: TRBD2 (6 bases). Deletions cut 6 bases from V and 1 base from J, with 7 bases between. CDR1 SGHTA and CDR2 FQGNSA come from the germline V gene. The CDR3 is 12 residues long. Together with reference TRBV7-2 and TRBJ2-7, the CDR3 gives the full variable domain: GAGVSQSPSNKVTEKGKDVELRCDPISGHTALYWYRQSLGQGLEFLIYFQGNSAPDKSGLPSDRFSAERTGGSVSTLTIQRTQQEDSAVYLCASSAGSYEQYFGPGTRLTVT.

V usage is TRBV25-1 and J usage is TRBJ2-7, with 10 positions matching TRBD2. CDR1 is MGHDK and CDR2 is SYGVNS in the germline V gene. Trimming removed 4 bases from V and 2 bases from J; junction bases left unmatched: 8. This CDR3 contains 16 residues. The CDR3, as DNA: TGTGCCAGCAGTGGACAGGGAACTAGCGGGACCTACGAGCAGTACTTC. Translation: CASSGQGTSGTYEQYF.

V and J are TRBV5-1 and TRBJ2-2; D gene uncertain. CDR3 length: 12 residues. V was shortened by 4 bases and J by 5 bases, with 6 bases between the two germline ends. Germline V gene data show CDR1 as SGHRS and CDR2 as YFSETQ. CDR3 sequence (DNA): TGCGCCAGCAGCCCCATGACCGGGGAGCTGTTTTTT. It yields the protein CASSPMTGELFF. Full variable domain (missing parts from reference TRBV5-1 and TRBJ2-2): KAGVTQTPRYLIKTRGQQVTLSCSPISGHRSVSWYQQTPGQGLQFLFEYFSETQRNKGNFPGRFSGRQFSNSRSEMNVSTLELGDSALYLCASSPMTGELFFGEGSRLTVL.

The chain uses TRBV28 and TRBJ2-7; tentative D call: TRBD1 (6 bases). Trimming removed 4 bases at V and 9 bases at J, with 16 bases between. Germline V gives CDR1 MDHEN, CDR2 SYDVKM. The CDR3 is 13 residues long. CDR3 sequence: CASSSSPTGRQYF. CDR3 nucleotide sequence: TGTGCCAGCAGTTCCTCGCCTACAGGGCGGCAGTACTTC. Supplemented by reference TRBV28 and TRBJ2-7, the full variable domain reads DVKVTQSSRYLVKRTGEKVFLECVQDMDHENMFWYRQDPGLGLRLIYFSYDVKMKEKGDIPEGYSVSREKKERFSLILESASTNQTSMYLCASSSSPTGRQYFGPGTRLTVT.

J is TRBJ2-1 and V is TRBV27, with 8 bases aligning to TRBD2. J gave up 5 bases and V 3 bases, and 6 bases lay outside the gene matches. From germline, CDR1 is MNHEY and CDR2 SMNVEV (reference sequence). This CDR3 spans 15 amino acids. CDR3 DNA: TGTGCCAGCAGTTTGGGAACTAGCGGAAACAATGAGCAGTTCTTC. Protein product: CASSLGTSGNNEQFF.

The V gene is TRBV28, the J gene TRBJ2-7, with 7 bases that match TRBD1. V shed 6 bases and J 3 bases; nucleotides not matched to a gene: 5. The V gene's germline CDR1 is MDHEN and CDR2 SYDVKM. CDR3 length equals 13 residues. Written as DNA, the CDR3 is TGTGCCAGCAGCCCAGACAGGGACTACGAGCAGTACTTC. It translates to CASSPDRDYEQYF. Together with reference TRBV28 and TRBJ2-7, the CDR3 gives the full variable domain: DVKVTQSSRYLVKRTGEKVFLECVQDMDHENMFWYRQDPGLGLRLIYFSYDVKMKEKGDIPEGYSVSREKKERFSLILESASTNQTSMYLCASSPDRDYEQYFGPGTRLTVT.

The chain employs TRBV25-1 and TRBJ1-1, with D possibly matching TRBD1 (6 bases). Trimming removed 6 bases from V and 3 bases from J, with 17 bases in between. This CDR3 contains 15 residues. Germline V lookup: CDR1 MGHDK, CDR2 SYGVNS. The CDR3, as DNA: TGTGCCAGCAGACAGGGAGGGAAGAAGGACACTGAAGCTTTCTTT. Protein sequence: CASRQGGKKDTEAFF.

The V call is TRBV28, the J call TRBJ1-1, with D unclear. Trimming left V 8 bases short and J 1 base short, with 11 bases between. The germline CDR1 and CDR2 sequences are MDHEN and SYDVKM. The CDR3 has 13 residues. CDR3 protein: CASLRQTNTEAFF. The CDR3 DNA sequence: TGTGCCAGCCTCAGACAAACGAACACTGAAGCTTTCTTT.

The chain joins TRBV7-9 to TRBJ1-2; D not certain. Germline V gene sequence: CDR1 SEHNR, CDR2 FQNEAQ (reference sequence). V was pared by 0 bases and J by 8 bases, with 16 bases between. This CDR3 spans 15 amino acids. DNA of the CDR3: TGTGCCAGCAGCTTAGCCGATATACACCTTCGAGGCTACACCTTC. Translated: CASSLADIHLRGYTF.

The genes are TRBV6-5 and TRBJ2-5; 11 positions agree with TRBD2. The CDR3 contains 15 residues. With V trimmed by 6 bases and J by 2 bases, 5 bases remained unmatched. The germline V gene encodes CDR1 MNHEY and CDR2 SVGAGI. The chain's CDR3 is CASSGGLAVQETQYF. In DNA form, the CDR3 reads TGTGCCAGCAGCGGGGGACTAGCGGTACAAGAGACCCAGTACTTC.

The chain employs TRBV19 and TRBJ2-6; 8 positions match TRBD2. The CDR3 spans 15 residues. After removal of 11 bases from V and 3 bases from J, the junction contained 9 bases not matched to a gene. Per germline, CDR1 LNHDA and CDR2 SQIVND (reference sequence). The CDR3 sequence is CASKAGEGGANVLTF. CDR3 DNA: TGTGCCTCAAAAGCGGGAGAGGGTGGGGCCAACGTCCTGACTTTC.

The chain carries TRBV2 and TRBJ2-7; tentative D call: TRBD2 (6 bases). The germline CDR1 and CDR2 sequences are SNHLY and FYNNEI. The ends were cut back, 10 bases at V and 6 bases at J, with 16 bases in the middle. This CDR3 has 12 amino acids. The CDR3, as DNA: TGTGCCAAGGGGCGGGATACGATCGAGCAGTACTTC. This translates into CAKGRDTIEQYF.

The chain uses TRBV6-5 and TRBJ2-7; TRBD1 matches 7 bases. Trimming at V came to 2 bases and at J to 4 bases, leaving 8 bases not matched to a gene. Germline V gene sequence: CDR1 MNHEY, CDR2 SVGAGI. The CDR3 loop spans 15 amino acids. CDR3 amino acids: CASSYAFEGAYEQYF. The CDR3 DNA sequence: TGTGCCAGCAGTTACGCTTTTGAGGGGGCTTACGAGCAGTACTTC.